What follows describes a single TCR beta chain. The antigen remains unidentified. Primers included in the PCR were 60 Vbeta and 13 Jbeta primers. TCRdb's copy holds only in-frame clones and misses some; the assay was immunoSEQ multiplex PCR. This repertoire shows about 180,000 clones, about four fifths found once; its top ten account for roughly 2%. These data belong to a study of cytomegalovirus exposure and HLA in healthy donors. General study points: According to a later analysis, donors in an Asian-associated ancestry cluster reportedly had fewer N-insertions than the roughly 670-donor mean. Clonal expansion was found to be greater in HLA-associated TCR beta chains than in equally common others in a later analysis. HLA alleles were associated with roughly 17,000 TCR beta sequences in a later analysis at 0.05 false discovery rate. The authors later linked a missense DCLRE1C variant to TCR beta V- and J-gene trimming.

Sequenced material: PBMCs. The sequence came from a woman aged 25 to 39 in good health and CMV-seronegative.

The CDR3 is CASSQQGNEKLFF. DNA of the CDR3: TGCGCCAGCAGCCAACAGGGTAATGAAAAACTGTTTTTT. This sequence joins TRBV5-1 and TRBJ1-4, with D possibly being TRBD1 (6 bases). V dropped 4 bases and J dropped 4 bases, with 8 bases sitting between them. This CDR3 contains 13 residues. Germline V gene lookup returns CDR1 SGHRS and CDR2 YFSETQ.